Included here is one T cell receptor beta chain sequence, with context. This clone was detected a few times. No cognate antigen has been identified for it. No base qualities exist here, and no much larger clone lies one base off it. The sample belongs to a study of vaccination effects on CD4 cells after COVID-19 (dated 2022 in TCRdb). Study-wide context: In the ViraFEST assay, PBMC were stimulated with viral peptide pools, and antigen-specific CD4+ T cell clonotypes were then identified by expansion using TCR sequencing. Post-vaccine samples across the study were collected a median of 72 days after the second dose, with a range of 14 to 241. Each well held under 2.5 million PBMC cultured in IMDM containing around 5% human AB serum, roughly 10 IU/ml IL-2 and gentamicin, along with around 9.4 ug/ml peptides. In both COVID-19 convalescent patients and infection-naive vaccine recipients, the study compared SARS-CoV-2 spike-specific CD4+ TCR repertoires from before mRNA vaccination with those from after it. Altogether, some 11 COVID-19 convalescent patients and several SARS-CoV-2-naive healthy vaccine recipients made up the full study. The Oncomine TCR Beta short-read assay on an Illumina iSeq 100 was used to sequence cultures from other donors in the study.

Libraries were made using the immunoSEQ multiplex PCR assay. DNA from the CD4+ T cells that had been cultured and isolated underwent TCR beta CDR3 sequencing. The study's own analysis went as follows. Non-productive TCR sequences were discarded, and reads were trimmed to the CDR3 region, with only CDR3s of 7 or more amino acids retained. Antigen-specific clonotypes were identified with the MANAFEST web app by comparing expansion in peptide wells against reference cultures. Positive clones required FDR<0.05 expansion versus reference and all other wells, odds ratio above 5, and frequency above 0.1% in two replicate wells. A clonotype was defined as cross-reactive if the clonotype was significantly expanded both in SARS-CoV-2 spike wells and in at least one common cold coronavirus spike condition. Levenshtein distance calculated with the stringdist R package was used to assess CDR3 similarity, and unrooted trees were constructed with ape in R 3.6.1. Sourced from immuneACCESS, this table was stored by TCRdb with only in-frame sequences that have V and J called. A share of the clones is absent; for the studies checked, an unresolved V gene accounts for under half, and the remainder has no known explanation. V and J calls and clone size come straight from that table; D and trimming were deduced from the DNA. This sample gives around 69,000 clones in total; 70% to 80% of them show up just once. More than 2% of the sample belongs to the ten largest clones.

Summary of the overall study and its limitations: The study was limited by a small number of convalescent patients and lacked early post-infection timepoints. Clones induced by infection and clones induced by vaccination both contracted markedly at late timepoints after vaccination, which fits with T cell responses waning over time. Among healthy vaccine recipients, nearly all vaccine-induced clones were SARS-CoV-2 mono-reactive, and only 1 of 255 was cross-reactive with common cold coronaviruses.

Germline trimming amounts to 9 bases on V and 7 bases on J, with 7 as the count of junction bases outside the gene matches. As encoded in the germline V gene, CDR1 is SNHLY while CDR2 is FYNNEI. Spanning cysteine to phenylalanine, the CDR3 consists of 14 amino acids. Only CDR3 DNA remains: 42 bases, in frame from the first base. After approximately eleven days of culture, CD4+ T cells were isolated with the EasySep CD4+ T cell isolation kit. Two doses of either the BNT162b2 or the mRNA-1273 mRNA SARS-CoV-2 vaccine were administered to participants. Negative nucleocapsid antibody results before and after vaccination confirmed that the healthy vaccine recipients had no prior SARS-CoV-2 infection. Half of the culture medium was replaced with fresh IL-2-containing medium on days 3 and 7. Unless noted otherwise, every peptide stimulation condition was grown in triplicate wells. Using Ficoll-Paque Plus gradient centrifugation, PBMC were separated from whole blood and then either used fresh or cryopreserved at -140C. The QIAamp micro DNA kit was used to extract genomic DNA from the cultured CD4+ T cells.

This clonotype originated in a human donor who received a COVID-19 vaccine. The source material was CD4+ T cells from PBMCs cultured without peptide, sampled after COVID-19 vaccination. The chain joins TRBV2 to TRBJ1-6; 9 bases in between match TRBD1. The CDR3 sequence is CARRTGTGNSPLHF. The nucleotide sequence is TGTGCCAGAAGGACAGGGACAGGGAATTCACCCCTCCACTTT.